The sample holds a few counts of the clone carrying this T cell receptor (beta chain). What it binds is not known. These data belong to a study of blood T cells in healthy people across ages. Points from the study as a whole: Naive and antigen-experienced cells were not separated, limiting conclusive comparison. Estimates drawn from one million T cells were deemed to understate diversity.

Primers used in a second PCR of roughly 6 to 11 cycles were a sample-barcoded 5' primer and a J-beta primer mix. Each CDR3 protein gets one entry after TCRdb re-called the 5' RACE reads with MiXCR. This table holds about 1.6 million distinct CDR3 sequences, approximately 32% found once. Per the germline V gene, CDR1 is SGDLS and CDR2 is YYNGEE. With V trimmed by 8 bases and J by 0 bases, 9 bases remained unmatched. The CDR3 spans 15 residues. Source material: blood. The sequence derives from a woman in her thirties in good health. The rearrangement links TRBV9 to TRBJ2-7, with 9 bases that match TRBD1. The CDR3 DNA reads TGTGCCAGTAGTGCAGGGACAGGGAGCTCCTACGAGCAGTACTTC. This translates into CASSAGTGSSYEQYF.